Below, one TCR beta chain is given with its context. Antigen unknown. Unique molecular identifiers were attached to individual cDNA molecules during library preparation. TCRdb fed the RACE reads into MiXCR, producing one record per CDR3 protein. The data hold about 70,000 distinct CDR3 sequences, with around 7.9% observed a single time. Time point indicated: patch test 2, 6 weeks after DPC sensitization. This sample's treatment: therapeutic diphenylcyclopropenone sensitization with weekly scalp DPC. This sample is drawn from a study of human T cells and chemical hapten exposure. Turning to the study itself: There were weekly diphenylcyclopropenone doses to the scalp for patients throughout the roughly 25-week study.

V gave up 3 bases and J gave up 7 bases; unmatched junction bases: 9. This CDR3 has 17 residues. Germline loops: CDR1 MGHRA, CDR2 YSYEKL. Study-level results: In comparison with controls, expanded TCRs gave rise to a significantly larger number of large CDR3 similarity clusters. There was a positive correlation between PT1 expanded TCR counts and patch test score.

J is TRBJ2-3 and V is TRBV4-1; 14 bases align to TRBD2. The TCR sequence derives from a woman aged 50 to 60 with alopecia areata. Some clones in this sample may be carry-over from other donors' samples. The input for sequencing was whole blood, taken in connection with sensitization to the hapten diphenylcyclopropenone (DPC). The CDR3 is CASSQEGLAGVKHTQYF. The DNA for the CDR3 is TGCGCCAGCAGCCAGGAGGGACTAGCGGGGGTGAAACATACGCAGTATTTT.